The 21 T cell receptor beta chains below come from one sample, sequenced in a study of cytomegalovirus exposure and HLA in healthy donors (dated by TCRdb to the late 2010s). The method was the immunoSEQ multiplex PCR assay. For the multiplex PCR, a mixture combining 60 forward primers for TCR Vbeta segments and 13 reverse primers for TCR Jbeta segments was used. TCRdb took over this immuneACCESS table, retaining in-frame rearrangements with V and J assigned. Such tables are incomplete; in checked studies, under half of the missing clones stem from an unresolved V gene, and the remainder is unexplained. The sample table contains about 18,000 clones; only one count was recorded for approximately 80% of them. About 20% of the sample belongs to the ten largest clones. Sequencing was performed on PBMCs. Every receptor here comes from a human donor in good health.

This chain links TRBV19 with TRBJ2-6; perhaps TRBD2 as D (5 bases). The CDR3 is 14 residues long. The V and J ends lost 7 bases and 4 bases respectively, with 11 bases between them. Germline CDR1 LNHDA, CDR2 SQIVND (reference sequence). CDR3 sequence reads: CASNEGGGANVLTF. CDR3 nucleotides: TGTGCCAGTAATGAGGGTGGCGGGGCCAACGTCCTGACTTTC.

V is TRBV29-1 and J is TRBJ2-5, with TRBD2 matching 13 bases. With V trimmed by 7 bases and J by 4 bases, 0 bases remained unmatched. Germline values: CDR1 SQVTM, CDR2 ANQGSEA. The CDR3 totals 12 residues. The CDR3 DNA follows: TGCAGCGGGACTAGCGGGAGAGAGACCCAGTACTTC. Translation: CSGTSGRETQYF.

This chain connects TRBV14 to TRBJ1-1; D remains ambiguous. The CDR3 extends over 16 amino acids. The V gene's germline CDR1 is SGHDN and CDR2 FVKESK. Trimming took off 4 bases at V and 1 base at J, with 16 bases between the two ends. The CDR3 DNA reads as TGTGCCAGCAGCCCCACGGTTGGGCTGGGGAACACTGAAGCTTTCTTT. This translates into CASSPTVGLGNTEAFF.

The chain is built from TRBV28 and TRBJ1-2, with a tentative D call TRBD1 (6 bases). V shed 5 bases and J shed 4 bases, with 14 bases lying between them. Germline V gene lookup returns CDR1 MDHEN and CDR2 SYDVKM. This CDR3 spans 14 amino acids. The CDR3 here is CASSPTGPLYGYTF. In DNA, the CDR3 is TGTGCCAGCAGTCCTACAGGGCCTCTCTATGGCTACACCTTC.

The DNA for the CDR3 is TGTGCCAGCAGCTGGGGGCCAAATCAGCCCCAGCATTTT. Translated: CASSWGPNQPQHF. The V gene is TRBV5-5, the J gene TRBJ1-5, with D tentatively TRBD1 (6 bases). The CDR3 totals 13 residues. The V end lost 3 bases, the J end lost 4 bases, and 8 bases lay between the germline ends. In germline, CDR1 is SGHKS, CDR2 YYEKEE (reference sequence).

This clone was observed once. Because it lacks the conserved phenylalanine or tryptophan at the end, this CDR3 is likely a read error. V usage is TRBV4-3 and J usage is TRBJ2-7, with 9 bases lining up with TRBD1. The CDR3 has 15 residues. Unmatched junction bases numbered 6, after V lost 1 base and J lost 5 bases. Germline V lookup: CDR1 LGHNA, CDR2 YSLEER. The CDR3 region is CASSQAGTGSHEQYS. CDR3 DNA sequence: TGCGCCAGCAGCCAAGCCGGGACAGGGTCGCACGAGCAGTACTCC.

The chain carries TRBV19 and TRBJ2-7, with D hard to call. This CDR3 has 16 amino acids. Per the germline V gene, CDR1 is LNHDA and CDR2 is SQIVND (reference sequence). V was cut by 5 bases and J by 2 bases, with 19 bases left in between. The CDR3 bases are TGTGCCAGTAGTCCCCTCTGGGCGTACGTCCCCTACGAGCAGTACTTC. Translated, it gives CASSPLWAYVPYEQYF. The full variable domain, rest sourced from reference TRBV19 and TRBJ2-7, is DGGITQSPKYLFRKEGQNVTLSCEQNLNHDAMYWYRQDPGQGLRLIYYSQIVNDFQKGDIAEGYSVSREKKESFPLTVTSAQKNPTAFYLCASSPLWAYVPYEQYFGPGTRLTVT.

V usage is TRBV11-2 and J usage is TRBJ1-1; 8 bases line up with TRBD1. The CDR3 sequence is 14 residues long. Germline-derived CDR1 and CDR2 are SGHAT and FQNNGV. V lost 2 bases, J lost 4 bases, and 3 bases stayed unmatched. CDR3 sequence reads: CASSLTGGSTEAFF. The CDR3 DNA follows: TGTGCCAGCAGCTTAACAGGGGGGAGCACTGAAGCTTTCTTT.

DNA for the CDR3: TGTGCCAGCAGCCAAGCGTGGGGAGTAGGTTATGGCTACACCTTC. Translated, it gives CASSQAWGVGYGYTF. This chain uses TRBV4-2 with TRBJ1-2; no clear D. The CDR3 contains 15 residues. The germline V gene encodes CDR1 LGHNA and CDR2 YNFKEQ. The V and J ends lost 1 base and 5 bases respectively, with 14 bases between them.

The chain employs TRBV7-9 and TRBJ2-7; TRBD1 matches at 10 bases. CDR3 size: 15 residues. J was trimmed by 7 bases and V by 2 bases; bases with no gene match: 8. Germline CDR1 and CDR2: SEHNR and FQNEAQ (reference sequence). The CDR3 bases are TGTGCCAGCAGCTTATTCGGGACAGGGGACAATGAGCAGTACTTC. Translated: CASSLFGTGDNEQYF.

The rearrangement uses TRBV6-5 and TRBJ1-2, with 7 bases matching TRBD1. The germline V gene encodes CDR1 MNHEY and CDR2 SVGAGI. V lost 6 bases and J lost 5; bases outside the gene matches: 9. The CDR3 sequence is 14 residues long. Here the CDR3 reads CASRFPGTEYGYTF. CDR3 DNA sequence: TGTGCCAGCAGGTTCCCGGGGACAGAGTATGGCTACACCTTC.

J is TRBJ2-4 and V is TRBV2; D is possibly TRBD2 (5 bases). With 6 bases removed from V and 2 bases from J, the gap between germline ends came to 14 bases. The CDR3 runs 15 residues. The V gene's germline CDR1 is SNHLY and CDR2 FYNNEI. The chain's CDR3 is CASSLDPGTKNIQYF. CDR3 nucleotides: TGTGCCAGCAGCCTCGACCCCGGGACCAAAAACATTCAGTACTTC.

The rearrangement links TRBV7-2 to TRBJ2-3, with D perhaps TRBD2 (6 bases). The CDR3 covers 17 residues. Germline CDR1 SGHTA, CDR2 FQGNSA. Trimming stripped 4 bases from V and 6 bases from J, with 23 bases between. CDR3 DNA sequence: TGTGCCAGCAGCTACGTTTCTTCTGGTGGAGGGGACGATACGCAGTATTTT. This translates into CASSYVSSGGGDDTQYF. Looking up the rest from reference TRBV7-2 and TRBJ2-3 gives the full variable domain: GAGVSQSPSNKVTEKGKDVELRCDPISGHTALYWYRQSLGQGLEFLIYFQGNSAPDKSGLPSDRFSAERTGGSVSTLTIQRTQQEDSAVYLCASSYVSSGGGDDTQYFGPGTRLTVL.

The chain combines TRBV27 with TRBJ2-1; tentatively, D is TRBD1 (6 bases). Trimming took off 6 bases at V and 10 bases at J, with 10 bases between the two ends. This CDR3 is built from 11 residues. Germline V gene data show CDR1 as MNHEY and CDR2 as SMNVEV (reference sequence). CDR3 protein: CASSLTGEQFF. The CDR3 DNA is TGTGCCAGCAGCCTTACAGGGGAGCAGTTCTTC.

This chain uses TRBV2 with TRBJ2-5, with a tentative D call TRBD1 (7 bases). The ends were cut back, 10 bases at V and 2 bases at J, with 14 bases in the middle. This CDR3 region has 13 residues. The germline V gene has CDR1 SNHLY and CDR2 FYNNEI. Here the CDR3 reads CANRQGGQETQYF. The CDR3 DNA is TGTGCCAACCGACAGGGAGGACAAGAGACCCAGTACTTC.

The rearrangement links TRBV10-1 to TRBJ1-2; D possibly corresponds to TRBD1 (6 bases). V dropped 8 bases and J dropped 8 bases, with 9 bases sitting between them. The CDR3 loop spans 10 amino acids. CDR1 is WNHNN and CDR2 is SYGVQD in the germline V gene (reference sequence). CDR3 in DNA: TGCGCCAGCGGACAGTGGGGCTACACCTTC. It translates to CASGQWGYTF.

The chain links TRBV6-6 to TRBJ2-7, with 7 bases that match TRBD2. Germline V CDR1 and CDR2: MNHNY, SVGAGI (reference sequence). CDR3 length equals 15 residues. Germline trimming cut 0 bases from V and 1 base from J; bases unmatched to any gene: 3. CDR3 amino acids: CASSYSSAGSYEQYF. CDR3 nucleotides: TGTGCCAGCAGTTACTCGTCAGCGGGATCCTACGAGCAGTACTTC.

This clone has a handful of counts. The V gene is TRBV19, the J gene TRBJ2-1, with a possible D match to TRBD1 (5 bases). Germline V gene data show CDR1 as LNHDA and CDR2 as SQIVND (reference sequence). This CDR3 is 15 amino acids long. V lost 1 base and J 8 bases, leaving 15 bases between the germline ends. CDR3 nucleotides: TGTGCCAGTAGTATAGCGGCAGGGAACCCTCATGAGCAGTTCTTC. Its protein product is CASSIAAGNPHEQFF.

This CDR3 reads CASSLRDRAKEQYF. The CDR3 region has the DNA TGCGCCAGCAGTCTCAGGGACAGGGCGAAGGAGCAGTACTTC. This chain uses TRBV23-1 with TRBJ2-5; 9 bases are a match to TRBD1. TRBV23-1 is flagged as an ORF with uncertain function. Trimming cost V 4 bases and J 11 bases; bases outside gene matches: 11. The length of the CDR3 is 14 residues.

This chain uses TRBV7-6 with TRBJ2-5; possibly TRBD1 for D (6 bases). V shed 1 base and J shed 5 bases, with 11 bases lying between them. Germline V lookup: CDR1 SGHVS, CDR2 FNYEAQ. This CDR3 has 14 amino acids. DNA of the CDR3: TGTGCCAGCAGCTTAGGGACAGCCCGGGAGACCCAGTACTTC. Translating gives CASSLGTARETQYF.

V gene TRBV6-9 combines with J gene TRBJ1-1; D might be TRBD1 (6 bases). The germline V gene has CDR1 MNHGY and CDR2 SVAAGI. V dropped 3 bases and J dropped 12 bases, with 14 bases sitting between them. This CDR3 is built from 12 residues. The CDR3 DNA is TGTGCCAGCAGTTACCTGGGAGGGGGAACTTTCTTT. Protein sequence: CASSYLGGGTFF.